The 23 T cell receptor beta chains in this list originate from one sample, sequenced in a study of post-analysis software for immune sequencing data. Their target antigens are unknown. Study outcomes and limitations: Compared with controls, patients had more of about 5 TRBV segments, including TRBV5-6, TRBV5-1 and TRBV20-1.

The TCR beta cDNA libraries contained unique molecular identifiers. TCRdb redid the calling of the PCR reads with MiXCR, one entry per CDR3 protein. Among hundreds of thousands of distinct CDR3 sequences listed, approximately 30% were seen once. The sequencing input was blood. The receptors shown here come from a girl between 5 and 17 years old with multiple sclerosis.

This clonotype was seen more than once but under ten times. The rearrangement joins TRBV24-1 to TRBJ2-6; D possibly corresponds to TRBD2 (5 bases). CDR3 length equals 15 residues. Trimming cost V 6 bases and J 4 bases, with 12 bases left between them. Germline V gene lookup returns CDR1 KGHDR and CDR2 SFDVKD. For the CDR3, the DNA is TGTGCCACCAGTAGGGCGGACTCCGGGGCCAACGTCCTGACTTTC. It is translated as CATSRADSGANVLTF.

This clonotype was seen a few times. The chain is built from TRBV4-3 and TRBJ2-3, with D hard to call. CDR3 length: 14 residues. Trimming cost V 0 bases and J 4 bases, with 8 bases left between them. The germline gives CDR1 LGHNA, CDR2 YSLEER. DNA of the CDR3: TGCGCCAGCAGCCAAGATACCCTGGCAGATACGCAGTATTTT. Protein: CASSQDTLADTQYF.

The chain recombines TRBV29-1 with TRBJ2-5, with TRBD1 as a possible D gene (5 bases). The CDR3 has 13 amino acids. The germline V gene encodes CDR1 SQVTM and CDR2 ANQGSEA. Deletions cut 6 bases from V and 11 bases from J, with 22 bases between. CDR3 sequence: CSVWGYSYNEQYF. The CDR3 DNA reads TGCAGCGTCTGGGGCTACTCCTACAATGAGCAGTACTTC. Combining the CDR3 with reference TRBV29-1 and TRBJ2-5 gives the whole variable domain SAVISQKPSRDICQRGTSLTIQCQVDSQVTMMFWYRQQPGQSLTLIATANQGSEATYESGFVIDKFPISRPNLTFSTLTVSNMSPEDSSIYLCSVWGYSYNEQYFGPGTRLLVL.

The rearrangement links TRBV20-1 to TRBJ2-1; no firm D call. V lost 5 bases and J 7 bases, leaving 18 bases between the germline ends. This CDR3 is 14 amino acids long. CDR1 and CDR2 from the germline V gene are DFQATT and SNEGSKA (reference sequence). Here the CDR3 reads CSAGRGWAGNEQFF. CDR3 coding DNA: TGCAGTGCTGGACGTGGGTGGGCCGGGAATGAGCAGTTCTTC.

At least ten counts were recorded for this clonotype. The chain recombines TRBV29-1 with TRBJ2-5; 10 positions agree with TRBD2. The CDR3 consists of 14 residues. V lost 4 bases and J lost 2; bases outside the gene matches: 4. Germline loops: CDR1 SQVTM, CDR2 ANQGSEA. The CDR3 DNA follows: TGCAGCGTTGCAGCGGGAGGGAGGCAAGAGACCCAGTACTTC. This sequence encodes CSVAAGGRQETQYF.

This clonotype was picked up many times. The chain uses TRBV20-1 and TRBJ2-3; 9 bases agree with TRBD2. Unmatched junction bases numbered 7, after V lost 6 bases and J lost 0 bases. Germline V gene lookup returns CDR1 DFQATT and CDR2 SNEGSKA (reference sequence). The CDR3 is made up of 15 amino acids. For the CDR3, the DNA is TGCAGTGCGATAAATAGCGGGAGAAGCACAGATACGCAGTATTTT. Protein product: CSAINSGRSTDTQYF.

This clonotype was detected only a few times. For the CDR3, the DNA is TGCAGTGCTAGCCCGATCTCTGGGGCCAACGTCCTGACTTTC. Translated, it gives CSASPISGANVLTF. The V gene is TRBV20-1, the J gene TRBJ2-6; D gene uncertain. Germline V gene data show CDR1 as DFQATT and CDR2 as SNEGSKA (reference sequence). Trimming shortened V by 3 bases and J by 0 bases, and 6 bases separated the two germline ends. This CDR3 has 14 amino acids.

J is TRBJ1-1 and V is TRBV7-9; perhaps TRBD1 as D (6 bases). V was cut by 4 bases and J by 3 bases, with 15 bases left in between. In germline, CDR1 is SEHNR, CDR2 FQNEAQ (reference sequence). The CDR3 is 15 amino acids. In nucleotides, the CDR3 is TGTGCCAGCAGCTCGCCGGGGGGGCGGTACACTGAAGCTTTCTTT. This sequence encodes CASSSPGGRYTEAFF.

The chain employs TRBV7-9 and TRBJ2-3; D is undetermined. In germline, CDR1 is SEHNR, CDR2 FQNEAQ (reference sequence). The CDR3 spans 13 residues. The V end was cut by 0 bases, the J end by 8 bases, with 9 bases between. CDR3 bases: TGTGCCAGCAGCTTAGCGGTTCCTCCTACGCAGTATTTT. Its translation: CASSLAVPPTQYF.

The chain carries TRBV29-1 and TRBJ2-3; perhaps D is TRBD1 or TRBD2 (5 bases each). Germline V gives CDR1 SQVTM, CDR2 ANQGSEA. Trimming removed 4 bases at V and 5 bases at J, with 16 bases between. The CDR3 length is 14 residues. The CDR3 DNA reads TGCAGCGTTGTCGAGAGGGGCCATCAAGATACGCAGTATTTT. Its translation: CSVVERGHQDTQYF.

There are a few counts of this clonotype. The chain is built from TRBV21-1 and TRBJ2-7; TRBD2 is taken as the D call from the table, unchecked against the DNA. TRBV21-1 is a known pseudogene. The CDR3 is 15 residues long. Written as DNA, the CDR3 is TGTGCCAGCAGCAAAGGGACTAGCGAGGGCTACGAGCAGTACTTC. It specifies CASSKGTSEGYEQYF.

This rearrangement joins TRBV29-1 to TRBJ2-1; the match to TRBD2 covers 12 bases. The ends lost 4 bases at V and 2 bases at J; junction bases unmatched: 6. This CDR3 spans 16 amino acids. In germline, CDR1 is SQVTM, CDR2 ANQGSEA. In nucleotides, the CDR3 is TGCAGCGTTGCACTAGCGGGAGGCACTCCCTACAATGAGCAGTTCTTC. Its protein is CSVALAGGTPYNEQFF.

The chain joins TRBV6-4 to TRBJ2-1; 7 nucleotides agree with TRBD1. This CDR3 region has 16 residues. J gave up 3 bases and V 0 bases, and 5 bases lay outside the gene matches. CDR1 is MRHNA, CDR2 SNTAGT, per germline. CDR3 bases: TGTGCCAGCAGTGACTCATCCCAGGGGGACTACAATGAGCAGTTCTTC. Its translation is CASSDSSQGDYNEQFF.

The V call is TRBV6-5, the J call TRBJ2-7; no clear D gene. Germline V gives CDR1 MNHEY, CDR2 SVGAGI. With 4 bases removed from V and 0 bases from J, the gap between germline ends came to 10 bases. The CDR3 length is 14 residues. CDR3: CASSSRAASYEQYF. DNA for the CDR3: TGTGCCAGCAGTTCCCGTGCGGCCTCCTACGAGCAGTACTTC.

The chain is built from TRBV6-2 or TRBV6-3 and TRBJ2-2, with 9 bases aligning to TRBD2. Trimming at V came to 8 bases and at J to 6 bases, leaving 19 bases not matched to a gene. Looked up from germline, CDR1 is MNHEY and CDR2 is SVGEGT. The CDR3 has 18 residues. DNA of the CDR3: TGTGCCAGCCAGGATCCGGACGGAGGACTAGCGAGGCCCGGGGAGCTGTTTTTT. This gives the protein CASQDPDGGLARPGELFF.

The chain recombines TRBV4-2 with TRBJ2-1, with 10 bases lining up with TRBD2. V was pared by 1 base and J by 6 bases, with 12 bases of the junction left unmatched. The CDR3 has 18 residues. The V gene's germline CDR1 is LGHNA and CDR2 YNFKEQ. In nucleotides, the CDR3 is TGTGCCAGCAGCCAAGCCCTCTCCAGAGCGGGGGGGCTCAATGAGCAGTTCTTC. It codes for CASSQALSRAGGLNEQFF.

This clonotype was detected only a few times. The genes are TRBV5-1 and TRBJ2-7, with TRBD2 matching 12 bases. Unmatched junction bases numbered 4, after V lost 5 bases and J lost 4 bases. CDR1 and CDR2 (germline): SGHRS, YFSETQ. The CDR3 sequence is 14 residues long. The CDR3 DNA follows: TGCGCCAGCAGAAGGACTAGCGGGACGTACGAGCAGTACTTC. As protein: CASRRTSGTYEQYF.

This sequence joins TRBV6-5 and TRBJ1-5; the D gene is possibly TRBD1 (6 bases). The V gene lost 4 bases and the J gene lost 6 bases, with 22 bases spanning the gap. CDR1 and CDR2 from the germline V gene are MNHEY and SVGAGI. The CDR3 has 17 residues. CDR3 DNA sequence: TGTGCCAGCAGTTCCCGTCGCCAGGGGTCGGTTCGTCAGCCCCAGCATTTT. Encoded protein: CASSSRRQGSVRQPQHF.

The CDR3 region is CSARGGFYEQYF. CDR3 nucleotide sequence: TGCAGTGCTAGAGGGGGGTTTTACGAGCAGTACTTC. The chain joins TRBV20-1 to TRBJ2-7, with D possibly called TRBD1 or TRBD2 (5 bases each). CDR1 is DFQATT and CDR2 is SNEGSKA in the germline V gene (reference sequence). This CDR3 spans 12 amino acids. Trimming shortened V by 1 base and J by 4 bases, and 8 bases separated the two germline ends.

The chain employs TRBV5-1 and TRBJ2-5; tentative D call: TRBD1 (5 bases). V lost 4 bases and J 1 base, leaving 17 bases between the germline ends. The CDR3 spans 16 residues. Germline CDR1 SGHRS, CDR2 YFSETQ. In DNA, the CDR3 is TGCGCCAGCAGCCGCTCAAGGGGAACCTTCCAAGAGACCCAGTACTTC. Amino acids: CASSRSRGTFQETQYF.

This clonotype was counted ten times or more. The rearrangement links TRBV10-3 to TRBJ2-6, with D perhaps matching TRBD1 (5 bases). V was pared by 6 bases and J by 1 base, with 13 bases between. Germline CDR1 reads ENHRY; CDR2 reads SYGVKD. The CDR3 consists of 16 residues. CDR3 residues: CAIRTELISGANVLTF. DNA for the CDR3: TGTGCCATCAGGACAGAACTGATATCTGGGGCCAACGTCCTGACTTTC.

The chain recombines TRBV10-3 with TRBJ2-5, with 12 positions matching TRBD1. The V gene end was trimmed by 4 bases and the J gene end by 5 bases; junction bases not matched to a gene: 2. The CDR3 has 14 residues. The germline V gene encodes CDR1 ENHRY and CDR2 SYGVKD. In DNA form, the CDR3 reads TGTGCCATCAGTGGGGACAGGGGGCATGAGACCCAGTACTTC. It encodes CAISGDRGHETQYF.

This chain joins TRBV6-1 and TRBJ2-5; TRBD1 matches 10 bases. Germline CDR1 MNHNS, CDR2 SASEGT. This CDR3 comprises 13 residues. V lost 3 bases to trimming and J lost 13 bases; unmatched junction nucleotides: 8. The chain's CDR3 is CASSDRDRGGRYF. Here the CDR3 DNA reads TGTGCCAGCAGTGACCGGGACAGGGGAGGTCGGTACTTC.